This TCR beta chain appears in the sequencing data of a study of shared clonotypes between healthy human individuals. Study-wide points: The donor pool, a small one, limited the genetic and exposure-history diversity represented. It was anticipated that sequencing depth would influence how many clonotypes donors shared. Generally, naive subsets came out with larger estimated richness than memory subsets.

Naive CD45RA+ and memory CD45RA-negative subsets were split from CD4+ cells. Comments on this clone: As yet, its antigen is unknown. The same CDR3 arises from other DNA sequences in this sample as well.

From germline, CDR1 is KGHSH and CDR2 LQKENI. The CDR3 spans 14 residues. Unmatched junction bases numbered 4, after V lost 6 bases and J lost 6 bases. Measured with immunoSEQ multiplex PCR; TCRdb has only the in-frame clones, and not every one. This sample yields fewer than 400,000 clones, of which 74% are seen a single time; approximately 10% belongs to the top ten. Sequences were obtained from memory CD4+ T cells sorted from blood. Subset: CD45RA-negative fraction. This clonotype was obtained from a man aged 25 to 40 in good health. This chain uses TRBV18 with TRBJ2-3; 12 nucleotides match TRBD1. CDR3 region: CASSPGQGADTQYF. The CDR3 nucleotides are TGTGCCAGCTCTCCGGGACAGGGGGCGGATACGCAGTATTTT.